This T cell receptor (beta chain) derives from a study of early stage breast cancer tumors. Study outcomes and limitations: In most of the 16 patients, blood comparison separated tumor from normal breast.

About this clone: As yet, its antigen is unknown.

This table comes from immunoSEQ multiplex PCR, and its TCRdb copy is limited to in-frame clones, with some not included. The table records tens of thousands of clones, 79% of them present only once. This CDR3 is 15 amino acids long. Germline-derived CDR1 and CDR2 are SGDLS and YYNGEE. J gave up 5 bases and V 0 bases, and 4 bases lay outside the gene matches. Sequenced sample: blood. This clonotype originated in a person between 60 and 69 years old with breast cancer. The rearrangement uses TRBV9 and TRBJ2-1, with 8 bases fitting TRBD2. CDR3 amino acids: CASSVAGGPNNEQFF. CDR3 coding DNA: TGTGCCAGCAGCGTAGCGGGGGGGCCAAACAATGAGCAGTTCTTC. The whole variable domain, filled in from reference TRBV9 and TRBJ2-1, reads DSGVTQTPKHLITATGQRVTLRCSPRSGDLSVYWYQQSLDQGLQFLIQYYNGEERAKGNILERFSAQQFPDLHSELNLSSLELGDSALYFCASSVAGGPNNEQFFGPGTRLTVL.